These 8 T cell receptor beta chains were sequenced from one sample in a study of blood T cell repertoires in COVID-19 (TCRdb year 2020). The library was built by means of the immunoSEQ multiplex PCR assay. TCRdb took over this immuneACCESS table, retaining in-frame rearrangements with V and J assigned. Such tables are incomplete; in checked studies, under half of the missing clones stem from an unresolved V gene, and the remainder is unexplained. The sample data list 25,000 to 35,000 clones, and approximately 80% of these were observed just once. Of the sample, just over 35% is held by the ten largest clones. Sequenced material: peripheral blood. The receptors were gathered from a man older than 75 with acute or convalescent COVID-19.

V is TRBV7-6 and J is TRBJ2-2; tentatively, D is TRBD2 (6 bases). This CDR3 is 15 amino acids long. V dropped 5 bases and J dropped 1 base, with 11 bases sitting between them. Germline V lookup: CDR1 SGHVS, CDR2 FNYEAQ. The CDR3 protein is CASSVIAENTGELFF. DNA of the CDR3: TGTGCCAGCAGCGTCATAGCGGAGAACACCGGGGAGCTGTTTTTT.

The rearrangement uses TRBV7-8 and TRBJ2-6; weak D call: TRBD2 (5 bases). Deletions cut 5 bases from V and 2 bases from J, with 10 bases between. CDR3 size: 15 residues. Germline V CDR1 and CDR2: SGHVS, FQNEAQ. The CDR3 here is CASSPVGTGANVLTF. The CDR3 nucleotides read TGTGCCAGCAGCCCGGTCGGGACTGGGGCCAACGTCCTGACTTTC.

The J gene is TRBJ1-1, the V gene TRBV29-1; 7 nucleotides align to TRBD1. V was pared by 5 bases and J by 4 bases, with 16 bases of the junction left unmatched. The CDR3 runs to 16 residues. Germline V gene data show CDR1 as SQVTM and CDR2 as ANQGSEA. CDR3 sequence (DNA): TGCAGCGTTTGGGGATCAGGAAGGGGGCGAAGCACTGAAGCTTTCTTT. This sequence encodes CSVWGSGRGRSTEAFF.

This clone was counted once. The chain combines TRBV5-1 with TRBJ1-3, with a weak D call TRBD1 (6 bases). Germline CDR1 reads SGHRS; CDR2 reads YFSETQ. The CDR3 runs 15 residues. Trimming took off 1 base at V and 4 bases at J, with 12 bases between the two ends. The CDR3 DNA is TGCGCCAGCAGCTTGTATAGGACAGCAGGAAACACCATATATTTT. This codes for CASSLYRTAGNTIYF.

The rearrangement links TRBV11-2 to TRBJ2-7; 7 nucleotides match TRBD1. Germline loops: CDR1 SGHAT, CDR2 FQNNGV. V was clipped by 1 base and J by 2 bases; unmatched bases: 5. The CDR3 loop spans 15 amino acids. The CDR3 sequence is CASSLAGGWAYEQYF. Here the CDR3 DNA reads TGTGCCAGCAGCTTAGCAGGGGGTTGGGCCTACGAGCAGTACTTC.

This clone turned up a few times. The V call is TRBV5-4, the J call TRBJ2-2; D is perhaps TRBD1 (5 bases). Per germline, CDR1 SGHNT and CDR2 YYREEE (reference sequence). With 3 bases removed from V and 6 bases from J, the gap between germline ends came to 15 bases. This CDR3 is built from 15 residues. CDR3 nucleotide sequence: TGTGCCAGCAGCTCGGCCAGGGTAGGGGCCGGGGAGCTGTTTTTT. Translated, it gives CASSSARVGAGELFF. Full variable domain (missing parts from reference TRBV5-4 and TRBJ2-2): ETGVTQSPTHLIKTRGQQVTLRCSSQSGHNTVSWYQQALGQGPQFIFQYYREEENGRGNFPPRFSGLQFPNYSSELNVNALELDDSALYLCASSSARVGAGELFFGEGSRLTVL.

This clone occurred a few times. The rearrangement links TRBV24-1 to TRBJ2-1; tentative D call: TRBD1 (6 bases). Germline V gene data show CDR1 as KGHDR and CDR2 as SFDVKD. The CDR3 spans 13 residues. Trimming stripped 3 bases from V and 7 bases from J, with 9 bases between. Here the CDR3 reads CATSDTGWNEQFF. CDR3 coding DNA: TGTGCCACCAGTGATACAGGGTGGAATGAGCAGTTCTTC.

CDR3 in amino acids: CASSSWGGRTGELFF. The DNA for the CDR3 is TGTGCCAGCAGCTCCTGGGGGGGTCGTACCGGGGAGCTGTTTTTT. This chain links TRBV7-2 with TRBJ2-2; 7 positions match TRBD2. The CDR3 runs 15 residues. J gave up 5 bases and V 4 bases, and 7 bases lay outside the gene matches. CDR1 is SGHTA and CDR2 is FQGNSA in the germline V gene. Supplemented by reference TRBV7-2 and TRBJ2-2, the full variable domain reads GAGVSQSPSNKVTEKGKDVELRCDPISGHTALYWYRQSLGQGLEFLIYFQGNSAPDKSGLPSDRFSAERTGGSVSTLTIQRTQQEDSAVYLCASSSWGGRTGELFFGEGSRLTVL.